This T cell receptor beta chain stems from a study of blood T cell repertoires in COVID-19. The germline V and J ends were trimmed by 5 bases and 1 base, with 15 bases remaining between them. The CDR3 contains 15 residues. Germline loops: CDR1 SGHVS, CDR2 FQNEAQ. Produced via immunoSEQ multiplex PCR; TCRdb's table is partial and in-frame only. The data contain some 90,000 clones, 70% to 90% of them singletons. Sequenced material: peripheral blood. The genes are TRBV7-8 and TRBJ2-7; D not certain. This clonotype originated in a human donor in a cohort sampled during active COVID-19. The CDR3 coding sequence is TGTGCCAGCAGCCAACATACTGGGCAGTCCTACGAGCAGTACTTC. Protein product: CASSQHTGQSYEQYF.